Below, 18 T cell receptor beta chains from the same sample are listed, as sequenced in a study of blood T cell repertoires in COVID-19. Assay used: immunoSEQ multiplex PCR; TCRdb lists only in-frame clones, some missing. The sample holds a few hundred thousand clones, approximately 81% seen once. Sample: PBMCs or T cells enriched from blood (not recorded which). The receptors shown here come from a woman aged 45 to 65 who had been exposed to COVID-19.

This clone was counted only a few times. The V and J genes are TRBV14 and TRBJ1-1, with D uncertain. CDR1 is SGHDN, CDR2 FVKESK, per germline. The V gene lost 4 bases and the J gene lost 0 bases, with 12 bases spanning the gap. This CDR3 comprises 15 residues. This chain's CDR3 is CASSLVPNMNTEAFF. In DNA, the CDR3 is TGTGCCAGCAGCCTGGTTCCGAACATGAACACTGAAGCTTTCTTT.

The chain has TRBV6-1 and TRBJ1-2; the D is unclear. Germline V gene lookup returns CDR1 MNHNS and CDR2 SASEGT. Trimming left V 3 bases short and J 6 bases short, with 11 bases between. The CDR3 runs to 13 residues. CDR3 sequence: CASSEAILNGYTF. The CDR3 DNA reads as TGTGCCAGCAGTGAGGCAATTCTCAATGGCTACACCTTC.

The rearrangement links TRBV12-3 or TRBV12-4 to TRBJ2-5, with D unresolved. The CDR3 covers 13 residues. Deletions cut 6 bases from V and 4 bases from J, with 12 bases between. The DNA of the CDR3 is TGTGCCAGCAGCTTGACCCCGGGAGAGACCCAGTACTTC. It specifies CASSLTPGETQYF.

DNA for the CDR3: TGTGCCAGCAGTTTAGACAGGGGCAATGAGCAGTTCTTC. Protein: CASSLDRGNEQFF. The V gene is TRBV12-3 or TRBV12-4, the J gene TRBJ2-1, with 7 nucleotides matching TRBD1. This CDR3 contains 13 residues. With V trimmed by 1 base and J by 6 bases, 0 bases remained unmatched.

The chain combines TRBV9 with TRBJ2-7, with TRBD2 matching over 10 bases. CDR3 length: 15 residues. CDR1 SGDLS and CDR2 YYNGEE come from the germline V gene. V lost 1 base and J lost 0; bases outside the gene matches: 1. The CDR3 is CASSVLAGDSYEQYF. CDR3 DNA sequence: TGTGCCAGCAGCGTACTAGCGGGGGACTCCTACGAGCAGTACTTC.

This clone has a single count. The rearrangement joins TRBV7-6 to TRBJ1-1, with D possibly TRBD1 on 5 matching bases. Germline lookup yields CDR1 SGHVS and CDR2 FNYEAQ. V lost 5 bases and J 3 bases, leaving 13 bases between the germline ends. This CDR3 spans 14 amino acids. The chain's CDR3 is CASSPRGGDTEAFF. The CDR3 bases are TGTGCCAGCAGCCCGCGGGGGGGGGACACTGAAGCTTTCTTT.

The J gene is TRBJ1-1, the V gene TRBV20-1; 7 positions agree with TRBD1. The CDR3 spans 10 residues. The V gene end was trimmed by 6 bases and the J gene end by 8 bases; junction bases not matched to a gene: 3. Germline V gene data show CDR1 as DFQATT and CDR2 as SNEGSKA (reference sequence). The CDR3 nucleotides are TGCAGTGCCACGACAGGGGAAGCTTTCTTT. This sequence encodes CSATTGEAFF.

The genes are TRBV18 and TRBJ1-2; no clear D. The CDR3 has 13 residues. V lost 3 bases, J lost 6 bases, and 11 bases lay in between. Per germline, CDR1 KGHSH and CDR2 LQKENI. Written as DNA, the CDR3 is TGTGCCAGCTCACCGAGGAGAGAGAATGGCTACACCTTC. This translates into CASSPRRENGYTF.

Notes on this clone: Its ends do not fully match the called genes, so a read error is possible. The V call is TRBV5-1, the J call TRBJ2-2, with 8 bases matching TRBD1. The germline gives CDR1 SGHRS, CDR2 YFSETQ. The CDR3 sequence is 15 residues long. CDR3 nucleotides: TGCGCCAGCCGCTTAGACAGGGGGAACACCGGGGAGCTGTTTTTT. It translates to CASRLDRGNTGELFF.

The V call is TRBV18, the J call TRBJ2-2; tentatively, D is TRBD1 (6 bases). This CDR3 contains 15 residues. Trimming removed 8 bases at V and 1 base at J, with 14 bases between. Germline-derived CDR1 and CDR2 are KGHSH and LQKENI. The CDR3 nucleotides read TGTGCCAGCGCGTCCGCACAGGGGAACACCGGGGAGCTGTTTTTT. Its translation: CASASAQGNTGELFF. The variable domain in full, with the rest retrieved from reference TRBV18 and TRBJ2-2, is NAGVMQNPRHLVRRRGQEARLRCSPMKGHSHVYWYRQLPEEGLKFMVYLQKENIIDESGMPKERFSAEFPKEGPSILRIQQVVRGDSAAYFCASASAQGNTGELFFGEGSRLTVL.

The chain joins TRBV4-3 to TRBJ2-5; possibly TRBD2 for D (7 bases). The CDR3 spans 15 residues. Trimming took 2 bases from V and 1 from J, leaving 11 bases between them. The germline V gene encodes CDR1 LGHNA and CDR2 YSLEER. The CDR3 DNA is TGCGCCAGCAGCCAAAGGGGGGGACTCCAAGAGACCCAGTACTTC. Protein product: CASSQRGGLQETQYF.

The chain joins TRBV6-1 to TRBJ2-3, with unresolved D. The CDR3 sequence is 13 residues long. The V end was cut by 2 bases, the J end by 4 bases, with 7 bases between. Germline loops: CDR1 MNHNS, CDR2 SASEGT. The CDR3 DNA reads as TGTGCCAGCAGTGAAACAGTCCCAGATACGCAGTATTTT. Protein product: CASSETVPDTQYF.

The rearrangement joins TRBV6-1 to TRBJ2-7; D perhaps matches TRBD1 (6 bases). Germline lookup yields CDR1 MNHNS and CDR2 SASEGT. V shed 1 base and J shed 2 bases, with 12 bases lying between them. This CDR3 spans 15 amino acids. The CDR3 region has the DNA TGTGCCAGCAGTGAAGGTCCAGGGGTCCCCTACGAGCAGTACTTC. Translating gives CASSEGPGVPYEQYF.

The V and J genes are TRBV5-1 and TRBJ1-5; D is unclear. Germline-derived CDR1 and CDR2 are SGHRS and YFSETQ. The V end lost 0 bases, the J end lost 9 bases, and 10 bases lay between the germline ends. The CDR3 extends over 13 amino acids. The CDR3 protein is CASSLDSLSPQHF. The DNA for the CDR3 is TGCGCCAGCAGCTTGGACTCCCTTTCGCCCCAGCATTTT.

V is TRBV2 and J is TRBJ2-2; 7 bases line up with TRBD2. V lost 1 base and J lost 6; bases outside the gene matches: 5. Looked up from germline, CDR1 is SNHLY and CDR2 is FYNNEI. The CDR3 is 15 amino acids. In DNA form, the CDR3 reads TGTGCCAGCAGTGAAGAGCGGGGAGGGCCCGGGGAGCTGTTTTTT. It encodes CASSEERGGPGELFF. The full variable domain, with the rest looked up from reference TRBV2 and TRBJ2-2, is EPEVTQTPSHQVTQMGQEVILRCVPISNHLYFYWYRQILGQKVEFLVSFYNNEISEKSEIFDDQFSVERPDGSNFTLKIRSTKLEDSAMYFCASSEERGGPGELFFGEGSRLTVL.

V gene TRBV5-6 combines with J gene TRBJ2-5; TRBD2 aligns across 7 bases. CDR3 size: 14 residues. Germline V CDR1 and CDR2: SGHDT, YYEEEE. Germline trimming cut 3 bases from V and 2 bases from J; bases unmatched to any gene: 4. This CDR3 reads CASSSQRGQETQYF. CDR3 DNA: TGTGCCAGCAGCTCCCAGCGGGGTCAAGAGACCCAGTACTTC.

The rearrangement links TRBV25-1 to TRBJ2-1, with TRBD1 matching 10 bases. V gave up 6 bases and J gave up 8 bases; unmatched junction bases: 10. This CDR3 is 15 amino acids long. Germline CDR1 and CDR2: MGHDK and SYGVNS. CDR3 DNA: TGTGCCAGCAGAAGTGCGGGACAGGGGAACGATGAGCAGTTCTTC. Protein sequence: CASRSAGQGNDEQFF.

V usage is TRBV18 and J usage is TRBJ2-5, with D tentatively TRBD1 (5 bases). Germline values: CDR1 KGHSH, CDR2 LQKENI. This CDR3 comprises 13 residues. V was clipped by 6 bases and J by 4 bases, with 12 bases between them. The CDR3 bases are TGTGCCAGCTCCCCGACAGTACGAGAGACCCAGTACTTC. Protein sequence: CASSPTVRETQYF.